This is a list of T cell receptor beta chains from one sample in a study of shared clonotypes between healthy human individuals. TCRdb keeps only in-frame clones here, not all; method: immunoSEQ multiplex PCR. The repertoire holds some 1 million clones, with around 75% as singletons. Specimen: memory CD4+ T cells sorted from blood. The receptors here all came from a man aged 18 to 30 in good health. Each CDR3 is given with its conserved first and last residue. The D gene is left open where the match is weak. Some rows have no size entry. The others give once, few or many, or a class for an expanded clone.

CDR3 DNA: TGTGCCAGCAGTTTACAACAGGGAAATTCACCCCTCCACTTT; CDR3 protein: CASSLQQGNSPLHF; clone size: -; J gene: TRBJ1-6; V gene: TRBV27; D gene: -
CDR3 DNA: TGTGCCAGTAGTATCAAGGGGATCTGGGGGGCACACACTGAAGCTTTCTTT; CDR3 protein: CASSIKGIWGAHTEAFF; clone size: -; J gene: TRBJ1-1; V gene: TRBV19; D gene: -
CDR3 DNA: TGTGCCAGCAGCTTCCTAGCGGGGGGCTCCACAGATACGCAGTATTTT; CDR3 protein: CASSFLAGGSTDTQYF; clone size: -; J gene: TRBJ2-3; V gene: TRBV9; D gene: TRBD2
CDR3 DNA: TGCGCCAGCAGCTTTTGGGAACAGGGTCGGGGGGAGCAGTACTTC; CDR3 protein: CASSFWEQGRGEQYF; clone size: -; J gene: TRBJ2-7; V gene: TRBV5-1; D gene: -
CDR3 DNA: TGTGCCTGGAGTCAGGCAGGGGGCAATCAGCCCCAGCATTTT; CDR3 protein: CAWSQAGGNQPQHF; clone size: -; J gene: TRBJ1-5; V gene: TRBV30; D gene: -
CDR3 DNA: TGTGCCAGTAGCCTCTTAATGCGGGGGACCAATCAGCCCCAGCATTTT; CDR3 protein: CASSLLMRGTNQPQHF; clone size: -; J gene: TRBJ1-5; V gene: TRBV19; D gene: -
CDR3 DNA: TGCGCCAGCAGCCAAGATAATCGGGAGGTGAGGCCGACGCAGTATTTT; CDR3 protein: CASSQDNREVRPTQYF; clone size: -; J gene: TRBJ2-3; V gene: TRBV4-1; D gene: TRBD2
CDR3 DNA: TGTGCCAGCTCACCATCCGGGATAAACAATGAGCAGTTCTTC; CDR3 protein: CASSPSGINNEQFF; clone size: few; J gene: TRBJ2-1; V gene: TRBV18; D gene: -
CDR3 DNA: TGTGCCAGCAGCTCCCAACAGGTTTTGAACACTGAAGCTTTCTTT; CDR3 protein: CASSSQQVLNTEAFF; clone size: -; J gene: TRBJ1-1; V gene: TRBV27; D gene: -
CDR3 DNA: TGTGCCATCATGGGGGGCCCCACCGGGGAGCTGTTTTTT; CDR3 protein: CAIMGGPTGELFF; clone size: -; J gene: TRBJ2-2; V gene: TRBV10-3; D gene: -
CDR3 DNA: TGTGCCAGCAGTTACTCTGGGACAGGGGACGAGAAACTGTTTTTT; CDR3 protein: CASSYSGTGDEKLFF; clone size: -; J gene: TRBJ1-4; V gene: TRBV6-5; D gene: TRBD1
CDR3 DNA: TGTGCCAGCAGTTACGAGGTCAGTTTTAGCAATCAGCCCCAGCATTTT; CDR3 protein: CASSYEVSFSNQPQHF; clone size: -; J gene: TRBJ1-5; V gene: TRBV6-6; D gene: -
CDR3 DNA: TGTGCCAGCAGCCCCGGCAGGTCGCCCTCCTACGAGCAGTACTTC; CDR3 protein: CASSPGRSPSYEQYF; clone size: -; J gene: TRBJ2-7; V gene: TRBV7-6; D gene: -
CDR3 DNA: TGTGCCAGCAGCCCAGGACAGGGCGCCTATGGCTACACCTTC; CDR3 protein: CASSPGQGAYGYTF; clone size: -; J gene: TRBJ1-2; V gene: TRBV11-2; D gene: TRBD1
CDR3 DNA: TGTGCCAGCGCCGGGGATCTAGGTCGGGGCTACACCTTC; CDR3 protein: CASAGDLGRGYTF; clone size: -; J gene: TRBJ1-2; V gene: TRBV2; D gene: -
CDR3 DNA: TGTGCCAGCAGTTTTCGACCCCAAGACACCATATATTTT; CDR3 protein: CASSFRPQDTIYF; clone size: -; J gene: TRBJ1-3; V gene: TRBV2; D gene: -
CDR3 DNA: TGTGCCAGCAGCTTGGGGACGGCGAACACCGGGGAGCTGTTTTTT; CDR3 protein: CASSLGTANTGELFF; clone size: -; J gene: TRBJ2-2; V gene: TRBV11-2; D gene: -
CDR3 DNA: TGTGCCTGGACGCCTAGCGGTGTTAAGGAGTGGAATGAGCAGTTCTTC; CDR3 protein: CAWTPSGVKEWNEQFF; clone size: -; J gene: TRBJ2-1; V gene: TRBV30; D gene: TRBD2
CDR3 DNA: TGTGCCAGCAGCATACAAGCGGGGGGAGCGGTCAATGAGCAGTTCTTC; CDR3 protein: CASSIQAGGAVNEQFF; clone size: -; J gene: TRBJ2-1; V gene: TRBV9; D gene: TRBD2
CDR3 DNA: TGTGCCAGCAGTGAAGCTAGCGCAGGGGGTTACAATGAGCAGTTCTTC; CDR3 protein: CASSEASAGGYNEQFF; clone size: -; J gene: TRBJ2-1; V gene: TRBV6-1; D gene: TRBD1
CDR3 DNA: TGTGCTAGCAGTCGACAGCCAGGCGGTATCTACGAGCAGTACTTC; CDR3 protein: CASSRQPGGIYEQYF; clone size: -; J gene: TRBJ2-7; V gene: TRBV7-7; D gene: -
CDR3 DNA: TGTGCCTGGAGGAAACGTAGCGCGGGGAACACCGGGGAGCTGTTTTTT; CDR3 protein: CAWRKRSAGNTGELFF; clone size: -; J gene: TRBJ2-2; V gene: TRBV30; D gene: -